Presented here are 30 T cell receptor beta chains from one specimen sequenced in a study of blood T cells in healthy people across ages. Through a sample-barcoded 5' primer and a J-beta primer mix, a second PCR was run for roughly 7 to 11 cycles. TCRdb re-called the 5' RACE reads with MiXCR, one entry per CDR3 protein. In the table there are some 1.1 million distinct CDR3 sequences, under 40% of which are singletons. The sequencing sample was made of blood. The receptors were gathered from a young man in good health.

This chain uses TRBV12-3 or TRBV12-4 with TRBJ2-5; 9 bases map to TRBD1. The CDR3 is made up of 16 amino acids. V was pared by 2 bases and J by 3 bases, with 7 bases of the junction left unmatched. The DNA for the CDR3 is TGTGCCAGCAGTTTACAACGGGACAGGGAGGAAGAGACCCAGTACTTC. Protein sequence: CASSLQRDREEETQYF.

To note about this clonotype: The junction differs from germline at one of its ends, possibly a read error. The chain uses TRBV4-2 and TRBJ1-5; D is unclear. Germline V gene data show CDR1 as LGHNA and CDR2 as YNFKEQ. The CDR3 length is 13 residues. The CDR3 sequence is CASGQDLGQPQHF. The DNA for the CDR3 is TGTGCCAGCGGCCAAGATCTCGGGCAGCCCCAGCATTTT.

This chain connects TRBV5-1 to TRBJ2-2, with 7 bases fitting TRBD1. The CDR3 loop spans 18 amino acids. Germline V CDR1 and CDR2: SGHRS, YFSETQ. V lost 6 bases to trimming and J lost 1 base; unmatched junction nucleotides: 15. CDR3 amino acids: CASKGTEHLGGNTGELFF. DNA for the CDR3: TGCGCCAGCAAAGGGACAGAGCACCTTGGGGGGAACACCGGGGAGCTGTTTTTT. Together with reference TRBV5-1 and TRBJ2-2, the CDR3 gives the full variable domain: KAGVTQTPRYLIKTRGQQVTLSCSPISGHRSVSWYQQTPGQGLQFLFEYFSETQRNKGNFPGRFSGRQFSNSRSEMNVSTLELGDSALYLCASKGTEHLGGNTGELFFGEGSRLTVL.

The V and J genes are TRBV9 and TRBJ2-1; no clear D. V lost 4 bases to trimming and J lost 5 bases, with 13 bases between them. Germline V gives CDR1 SGDLS, CDR2 YYNGEE. The CDR3 has 14 residues. DNA of the CDR3: TGTGCCAGCAGCAAAGAGAGTTCACACAATGAGCAGTTCTTC. Protein product: CASSKESSHNEQFF.

This clonotype was recorded a few times. The chain carries TRBV21-1 and TRBJ1-1. TRBV21-1 corresponds to a pseudogene. CDR3 length equals 10 residues. The CDR3 DNA reads TGTGCCAGTGGGCCGGCTGAAGCTTTCTTT. Translated, it gives CASGPAEAFF.

The chain is built from TRBV27 and TRBJ2-7; D possibly corresponds to TRBD2 (6 bases). Looked up from germline, CDR1 is MNHEY and CDR2 is SMNVEV (reference sequence). The germline V and J ends were trimmed by 5 bases and 3 bases, with 11 bases remaining between them. The CDR3 length is 13 residues. CDR3 sequence (DNA): TGTGCCAGCAGTGGGGGGTCTTTCTACGAGCAGTACTTC. Encoded protein: CASSGGSFYEQYF.

CDR3 DNA: TGCAGTGCTAGTGAGAGACATCCCAATCAGCCCCAGCATTTT. Its protein product is CSASERHPNQPQHF. This chain joins TRBV20-1 and TRBJ1-5; D is undetermined. CDR3 length: 14 amino acids. Looked up from germline, CDR1 is DFQATT and CDR2 is SNEGSKA (reference sequence). The V gene lost 3 bases and the J gene lost 3 bases, with 12 bases spanning the gap.

This clonotype has a handful of counts. The chain combines TRBV20-1 with TRBJ2-3; the match to TRBD2 covers 8 bases. The CDR3 contains 19 residues. Germline V gene lookup returns CDR1 DFQATT and CDR2 SNEGSKA (reference sequence). J gave up 0 bases and V 1 base, and 15 bases lay outside the gene matches. CDR3 sequence (DNA): TGCAGTGCTAGAGGGATTAATCGGACTAGCTATGCTAGCACAGATACGCAGTATTTT. It specifies CSARGINRTSYASTDTQYF.

The chain carries TRBV29-1 and TRBJ1-2, with 8 bases that match TRBD1. With 6 bases clipped from V and 3 bases from J, the junction kept 6 bases outside the gene matches. Germline loops: CDR1 SQVTM, CDR2 ANQGSEA. The CDR3 contains 13 residues. CDR3 residues: CSVDRGSYYGYTF. The CDR3 DNA is TGCAGCGTAGACAGGGGATCTTACTATGGCTACACCTTC.

This chain joins TRBV24-1 and TRBJ2-1; TRBD1 matches 7 bases. With V trimmed by 5 bases and J by 8 bases, 11 bases remained unmatched. Looked up from germline, CDR1 is KGHDR and CDR2 is SFDVKD. The CDR3 is 15 residues long. CDR3 DNA: TGTGCCACCAGTGCAAGGGGGCTTGAGGTCCATGAGCAGTTCTTC. This codes for CATSARGLEVHEQFF.

The rearrangement uses TRBV5-1 and TRBJ2-1; D gene ambiguous. Germline CDR1 SGHRS, CDR2 YFSETQ. V dropped 2 bases and J dropped 5 bases, with 8 bases sitting between them. The CDR3 contains 13 residues. The CDR3 loop is CASSFDPNNEQFF. The CDR3 DNA reads as TGCGCCAGCAGCTTCGACCCAAACAATGAGCAGTTCTTC.

The chain joins TRBV6-2 or TRBV6-3 to TRBJ1-4; D remains ambiguous. The CDR3 spans 14 residues. The germline V gene encodes CDR1 MNHEY and CDR2 SVGEGT. Trimming stripped 6 bases from V and 8 bases from J, with 16 bases between. The CDR3 sequence is CASSVRTEHEKLFF. CDR3 coding DNA: TGTGCCAGCAGCGTCAGGACTGAACACGAAAAACTGTTTTTT.

The rearrangement joins TRBV4-2 to TRBJ2-1, with 7 nucleotides matching TRBD2. Trimming cost V 1 base and J 13 bases; bases outside gene matches: 13. This CDR3 contains 15 residues. Looked up from germline, CDR1 is LGHNA and CDR2 is YNFKEQ. The DNA of the CDR3 is TGTGCCAGCAGCCAAGTCCGGGGGGAGAGAGAGACCCAGTTCTTC. Amino acid sequence: CASSQVRGERETQFF.

J is TRBJ2-3 and V is TRBV10-3, with D possibly TRBD2 on 5 matching bases. V was clipped by 5 bases and J by 0 bases, with 12 bases between them. Germline V gene sequence: CDR1 ENHRY, CDR2 SYGVKD. This CDR3 contains 15 residues. CDR3 in amino acids: CAISLGLSSTDTQYF. The CDR3 region has the DNA TGTGCCATCAGTCTCGGACTGTCCAGCACAGATACGCAGTATTTT.

The chain links TRBV3-1 to TRBJ1-1; TRBD1 agrees at 7 bases. The CDR3 contains 15 residues. With 4 bases clipped from V and 1 base from J, the junction kept 6 bases outside the gene matches. CDR1 is LGHDT and CDR2 is YNNKEL in the germline V gene (reference sequence). The CDR3 loop is CASSLGTDPNTEAFF. DNA of the CDR3: TGTGCCAGCAGCCTCGGGACAGACCCGAACACTGAAGCTTTCTTT. The whole variable domain, remainder taken from reference TRBV3-1 and TRBJ1-1, is DTAVSQTPKYLVTQMGNDKSIKCEQNLGHDTMYWYKQDSKKFLKIMFSYNNKELIINETVPNRFSPKSPDKAHLNLHINSLELGDSAVYFCASSLGTDPNTEAFFGQGTRLTVV.

The gene calls are TRBV3-1 and TRBJ1-2; 7 bases agree with TRBD1. Trimming took 3 bases from V and 1 from J; bases not matched to a gene: 5. The CDR3 spans 15 residues. Germline CDR1 reads LGHDT; CDR2 reads YNNKEL (reference sequence). The CDR3: CASSQAGQLNYGYTF. The CDR3 DNA sequence: TGTGCCAGCAGCCAGGCGGGACAGCTTAACTATGGCTACACCTTC.

The chain recombines TRBV6-5 with TRBJ1-1; D is unresolved. This CDR3 spans 13 amino acids. V gave up 10 bases and J gave up 2 bases, with 14 bases separating them. In germline, CDR1 is MNHEY, CDR2 SVGAGI. The CDR3, as DNA: TGTGCCATCACCGACGGAGGAAACACTGAAGCTTTCTTT. Residues: CAITDGGNTEAFF.

The rearrangement links TRBV4-1 to TRBJ2-2; D tentatively fits TRBD1 or TRBD2 (6 bases each). V was cut by 4 bases and J by 0 bases, with 15 bases left in between. The CDR3 sequence is 17 residues long. CDR1 is MGHRA and CDR2 is YSYEKL in the germline V gene. The CDR3 reads CASSPLGGTPNTGELFF. Here the CDR3 DNA reads TGCGCCAGCAGCCCCCTTGGGGGGACACCGAACACCGGGGAGCTGTTTTTT.

A single count supports this clonotype. V and J are TRBV14 and TRBJ1-4, with TRBD1 as a possible D gene (5 bases). The V and J ends lost 1 base and 3 bases respectively, with 9 bases between them. Germline CDR1 and CDR2: SGHDN and FVKESK. The CDR3 contains 15 residues. CDR3 region: CASSQARGANEKLFF. Written as DNA, the CDR3 is TGTGCCAGCAGCCAAGCGAGGGGTGCTAATGAAAAACTGTTTTTT.

The rearrangement links TRBV3-1 to TRBJ1-1, with no clear D. Germline CDR1 LGHDT, CDR2 YNNKEL (reference sequence). Trimming pared 1 base from V and 0 bases from J, leaving 9 bases between. The CDR3 loop spans 15 amino acids. In DNA form, the CDR3 reads TGTGCCAGCAGCCAAGGGGTAGATATGAACACTGAAGCTTTCTTT. Protein product: CASSQGVDMNTEAFF.

This clonotype was detected only a few times. J is TRBJ1-2 and V is TRBV4-3, with D unresolved. Trimming left V 0 bases short and J 0 bases short, with 11 bases between. The germline CDR1 and CDR2 sequences are LGHNA and YSLEER. CDR3 length: 16 residues. The CDR3 sequence: CASSQDSQPSNYGYTF. The DNA for the CDR3 is TGCGCCAGCAGCCAAGATTCGCAGCCCTCTAACTATGGCTACACCTTC.

The chain links TRBV9 to TRBJ1-1; TRBD1 matches at 8 bases. CDR3 length equals 17 residues. Germline CDR1 is SGDLS and CDR2 is YYNGEE. The V gene end was trimmed by 4 bases and the J gene end by 5 bases; junction bases not matched to a gene: 16. DNA of the CDR3: TGTGCCAGCAGCCCCTCCATCCCAGGGGGCGACTTTACTGAAGCTTTCTTT. It specifies CASSPSIPGGDFTEAFF.

For the CDR3, the DNA is TGTGCCATCAGTGAGTCGTCCGCAGGGCCGAATGAAAAACTGTTTTTT. Its translation: CAISESSAGPNEKLFF. The genes are TRBV10-3 and TRBJ1-4; D is possibly TRBD1 (5 bases). Deletions cut 0 bases from V and 5 bases from J, with 13 bases between. Germline V gene lookup returns CDR1 ENHRY and CDR2 SYGVKD. This CDR3 comprises 16 residues.

In its sample, this clonotype was seen a few times. The rearrangement joins TRBV20-1 to TRBJ2-3, with 12 bases matching TRBD2. The J segment lost 0 bases and the V segment lost 0 bases, leaving 10 bases of the junction unmatched. The CDR3 is made up of 19 amino acids. Germline CDR1 reads DFQATT; CDR2 reads SNEGSKA (reference sequence). This chain's CDR3 is CSARDIGLAGGRSTDTQYF. CDR3 nucleotide sequence: TGCAGTGCTAGAGATATAGGCCTAGCGGGGGGGCGGAGCACAGATACGCAGTATTTT.

This clonotype was detected only a few times. The chain is built from TRBV5-1 and TRBJ1-1; a possible D gene is TRBD1 (5 bases). The CDR3 contains 14 residues. Trimming pared 0 bases from V and 8 bases from J, leaving 14 bases between. Per the germline V gene, CDR1 is SGHRS and CDR2 is YFSETQ. In DNA, the CDR3 is TGCGCCAGCAGCTTGGATCCGGGGGAAGGAGAAGCTTTCTTT. Protein product: CASSLDPGEGEAFF.

The chain links TRBV29-1 to TRBJ1-5, with D tentatively TRBD1 (5 bases). Trimming took off 2 bases at V and 2 bases at J, with 13 bases between the two ends. The CDR3 contains 15 residues. CDR1 and CDR2 (germline): SQVTM, ANQGSEA. The CDR3 loop is CSVELGGTGNQPQHF. CDR3 in DNA: TGCAGCGTTGAATTGGGGGGGACGGGCAATCAGCCCCAGCATTTT.

This clonotype was observed at least ten times. The chain combines TRBV12-3 or TRBV12-4 with TRBJ2-1, with D unresolved. CDR3 size: 13 residues. V shed 1 base and J shed 1 base, with 2 bases lying between them. CDR3 residues: CASSLGSYNEQFF. Here the CDR3 DNA reads TGTGCCAGCAGTTTAGGATCCTACAATGAGCAGTTCTTC.

Many counts were recorded for this clonotype. V is TRBV29-1 and J is TRBJ1-2; D is undetermined. The CDR3 has 13 amino acids. The germline V gene has CDR1 SQVTM and CDR2 ANQGSEA. V gave up 3 bases and J gave up 0 bases, with 8 bases separating them. The CDR3: CSVEYGTNYGYTF. CDR3 DNA: TGCAGCGTTGAGTATGGTACTAACTATGGCTACACCTTC.

This clonotype has a count of ten or more. The chain combines TRBV27 with TRBJ2-7; 13 positions match TRBD2. From germline, CDR1 is MNHEY and CDR2 SMNVEV (reference sequence). The CDR3 has 16 residues. With V trimmed by 6 bases and J by 0 bases, 5 bases remained unmatched. CDR3 loop: CASRPRTSGGSYEQYF. The CDR3 bases are TGTGCCAGCAGGCCCCGGACTAGCGGGGGCTCCTACGAGCAGTACTTC.

V gene TRBV5-5 combines with J gene TRBJ1-5; D is unclear. With 1 base removed from V and 9 bases from J, the gap between germline ends came to 11 bases. Germline lookup yields CDR1 SGHKS and CDR2 YYEKEE (reference sequence). The CDR3 has 13 amino acids. The CDR3 DNA follows: TGTGCCAGCAGCTTGCCGGGTATTACGCCCCAGCATTTT. It encodes CASSLPGITPQHF.